Below are 27 T cell receptor beta chains sequenced from a single sample in a study of PD-1 blockade in classical Hodgkin lymphoma. Sequencing used immunoSEQ multiplex PCR; TCRdb keeps in-frame clones, though not all of them. The data show 90,000 to 140,000 clones, approximately 89% seen once. Time point denoted: cycle 4 day 1 (C4D1), after five to seven weeks of nivolumab. Each patient's relapse followed autologous stem cell transplantation, and brentuximab vedotin exposure varied. The sequencing here drew on peripheral blood mononuclear cells (PBMCs), taken before the fourth cycle of nivolumab. The receptors stem from a human donor with classical Hodgkin lymphoma.

The sample holds a few counts of this clone. The gene calls are TRBV4-1 and TRBJ1-5; D not certain. Germline CDR1 MGHRA, CDR2 YSYEKL. The V and J ends lost 1 base and 6 bases respectively, with 19 bases between them. The CDR3 is 17 amino acids. The CDR3 bases are TGCGCCAGCAGCCAAGTGTATCCTCGCAGCACTAGTCAGCCCCAGCATTTT. As protein: CASSQVYPRSTSQPQHF.

The genes are TRBV19 and TRBJ2-6; a possible D gene is TRBD1 (5 bases). Trimming took off 0 bases at V and 0 bases at J, with 12 bases between the two ends. Germline V gene sequence: CDR1 LNHDA, CDR2 SQIVND (reference sequence). CDR3 length: 18 residues. The CDR3 nucleotides are TGTGCCAGTAGTATAGATGGCAGGGCCAGCTCTGGGGCCAACGTCCTGACTTTC. It specifies CASSIDGRASSGANVLTF.

V usage is TRBV12-5 and J usage is TRBJ1-3; D unresolved. The V end was cut by 1 base, the J end by 0 bases, with 7 bases between. This CDR3 spans 15 amino acids. The germline CDR1 and CDR2 sequences are LGHNT and FRNRAP. The CDR3 reads CASGLAQTSGNTIYF. The CDR3 DNA reads TGTGCTAGTGGTTTGGCGCAGACCTCTGGAAACACCATATATTTT.

Concerning this clone itself: Germline and junction disagree at one end, which may indicate a read error. This rearrangement joins TRBV7-7 to TRBJ2-1; 9 bases map to TRBD2. CDR3 length: 15 amino acids. Germline V gene lookup returns CDR1 SSHAT and CDR2 FNYEAQ (reference sequence). CDR3 sequence (DNA): TGTGCTAGCAGCGCAATGACTAGCGGCTACAATGAGCAGTTCTTC. Translation: CASSAMTSGYNEQFF.

This clone appeared once. V and J are TRBV19 and TRBJ2-3; D might be TRBD1 or TRBD2, each matching 6 bases. The V gene's germline CDR1 is LNHDA and CDR2 SQIVND (reference sequence). Trimming cost V 4 bases and J 2 bases, with 28 bases left between them. The CDR3 length is 20 residues. CDR3 sequence reads: CASSTSKGQGRHRVTDTQYF. CDR3 coding DNA: TGTGCCAGTAGTACCTCCAAGGGTCAGGGGAGGCACAGGGTCACAGATACGCAGTATTTT.

The chain carries TRBV6-6 and TRBJ1-1; tentative D call: TRBD1 (6 bases). This CDR3 is built from 14 residues. The V end was cut by 4 bases, the J end by 4 bases, with 13 bases between. Germline values: CDR1 MNHNY, CDR2 SVGAGI (reference sequence). The CDR3 DNA reads as TGTGCCAGCAGTTCCCACAGGGAGGCCACTGAAGCTTTCTTT. Translating it yields CASSSHREATEAFF.

This clone was seen just once. CDR3 amino acids: CASTKGGTGGYNEQFF. The CDR3 nucleotides are TGTGCCAGTACCAAAGGGGGGACAGGGGGCTACAATGAGCAGTTCTTC. The V gene is TRBV19, the J gene TRBJ2-1, with 11 bases that match TRBD1. The V gene's germline CDR1 is LNHDA and CDR2 SQIVND (reference sequence). The CDR3 has 16 residues. V lost 7 bases, J lost 3 bases, and 8 bases stayed unmatched.

J is TRBJ2-7 and V is TRBV19; D ambiguous. CDR1 and CDR2 (germline): LNHDA, SQIVND (reference sequence). Between the trimmed V and J ends, which lost 10 bases and 0 bases, there was a span of 16 bases. This CDR3 comprises 14 residues. In DNA form, the CDR3 reads TGTGCCACATCCAGACCGAACCTCTCCTACGAGCAGTACTTC. Protein sequence: CATSRPNLSYEQYF.

The rearrangement uses TRBV7-2 and TRBJ1-1; weak D call: TRBD1 (6 bases). Between the trimmed V and J ends, which lost 4 bases and 4 bases, there was a span of 16 bases. In germline, CDR1 is SGHTA, CDR2 FQGNSA. The CDR3 runs to 15 residues. CDR3 protein: CASSSRQAKGTEAFF. The CDR3 coding sequence is TGTGCCAGCAGCTCTCGACAGGCCAAGGGCACTGAAGCTTTCTTT.

CDR3 region: CASSSPGLAVGTDTQYF. CDR3 bases: TGTGCCAGCAGCTCGCCGGGACTAGCGGTCGGCACAGATACGCAGTATTTT. The chain carries TRBV7-9 and TRBJ2-3; 11 positions agree with TRBD2. CDR3 length: 17 residues. Germline CDR1 reads SEHNR; CDR2 reads FQNEAQ (reference sequence). J lost 1 base, V lost 4 bases, and 7 bases had no gene match.

As for this clone: Given a far larger clone just one base away, this is likely a sequencing read error. The chain links TRBV6-5 to TRBJ1-2; D remains ambiguous. In germline, CDR1 is MNHEY, CDR2 SVGAGI. V was cut by 2 bases and J by 8 bases, with 9 bases left in between. The CDR3 sequence is 12 residues long. The CDR3 coding sequence is TGTGCCAGCAGTTACGGCGGGGAGGGCTACACCTTC. Its protein is CASSYGGEGYTF.

The CDR3 loop reads CASSLEGGWSQRYGYTF. For the CDR3, the DNA is TGTGCCAGCAGCTTGGAGGGGGGGTGGTCTCAACGATATGGCTACACCTTC. The rearrangement links TRBV5-4 to TRBJ1-2; perhaps TRBD1 as D (6 bases). CDR1 and CDR2 (germline): SGHNT, YYREEE (reference sequence). The germline V and J ends were trimmed by 0 bases and 5 bases, with 20 bases remaining between them. The CDR3 is 17 residues long.

Only one count was recorded for this clone. The V call is TRBV9, the J call TRBJ2-5, with D uncertain. The CDR3 length is 12 residues. Germline V gene sequence: CDR1 SGDLS, CDR2 YYNGEE. Trimming took off 2 bases at V and 5 bases at J, with 7 bases between the two ends. CDR3 nucleotide sequence: TGTGCCAGCAGCGTGAGGTTTGAGACCCAGTACTTC. It encodes CASSVRFETQYF.

The rearrangement uses TRBV6-1 and TRBJ2-1, with D hard to call. V was shortened by 7 bases and J by 1 base, with 11 bases between the two germline ends. The CDR3 loop spans 14 amino acids. Germline assignment: CDR1 MNHNS and CDR2 SASEGT. The DNA for the CDR3 is TGTGCCAGCACCTTACTTGGGTCCTACAATGAGCAGTTCTTC. Its translation is CASTLLGSYNEQFF.

The V call is TRBV5-1, the J call TRBJ2-3; 9 bases align to TRBD1. The CDR3 consists of 16 residues. V shed 4 bases, J shed 3 bases, and the junction held 9 bases outside the gene matches. CDR1 and CDR2 (germline): SGHRS, YFSETQ. In DNA, the CDR3 is TGCGCCAGCAGCCTGGGGACAGGGCGAGGTACAGATACGCAGTATTTT. This gives the protein CASSLGTGRGTDTQYF.

The chain couples TRBV30 to TRBJ2-7, with D perhaps matching TRBD1 or TRBD2 (7 bases each). Deletions cut 4 bases from V and 3 bases from J, with 13 bases between. The CDR3 sequence is 13 residues long. The germline V gene has CDR1 GTSNPN and CDR2 SVGIG (reference sequence). CDR3 residues: CAWTQGGLYEQYF. The CDR3 coding sequence is TGTGCCTGGACCCAGGGGGGGCTCTACGAGCAGTACTTC.

The rearrangement links TRBV2 to TRBJ1-2; D call uncertain. Germline lookup yields CDR1 SNHLY and CDR2 FYNNEI. With 5 bases removed from V and 10 bases from J, the gap between germline ends came to 17 bases. CDR3 size: 13 residues. CDR3 residues: CASSTPGLIYYTF. DNA of the CDR3: TGTGCCAGCAGTACTCCGGGTCTCATATACTACACCTTC.

The chain employs TRBV11-2 and TRBJ2-1, with TRBD2 matching 13 bases. The V gene end was trimmed by 5 bases and the J gene end by 2 bases; junction bases not matched to a gene: 6. The CDR3 is 17 residues long. Germline CDR1 reads SGHAT; CDR2 reads FQNNGV. DNA for the CDR3: TGTGCCAGCAGCCGCTACGGACTAGCGGGAGCCTACAATGAGCAGTTCTTC. It codes for CASSRYGLAGAYNEQFF. The whole variable domain, filled in from reference TRBV11-2 and TRBJ2-1, reads EAGVAQSPRYKIIEKRQSVAFWCNPISGHATLYWYQQILGQGPKLLIQFQNNGVVDDSQLPKDRFSAERLKGVDSTLKIQPAKLEDSAVYLCASSRYGLAGAYNEQFFGPGTRLTVL.

The chain employs TRBV4-1 and TRBJ2-7; 10 nucleotides line up with TRBD1. CDR3 length equals 15 residues. Germline values: CDR1 MGHRA, CDR2 YSYEKL. J was trimmed by 2 bases and V by 2 bases; bases with no gene match: 3. The CDR3 loop is CASSQLGQGAYEQYF. The CDR3 DNA follows: TGCGCCAGCAGCCAACTCGGACAGGGGGCCTACGAGCAGTACTTC.

The chain is built from TRBV19 and TRBJ2-1; possibly TRBD2 for D (6 bases). The CDR3 is made up of 16 amino acids. Germline CDR1 and CDR2: LNHDA and SQIVND (reference sequence). The V end was cut by 5 bases, the J end by 4 bases, with 18 bases between. CDR3 sequence reads: CASSRRGSGNYNEQFF. As DNA, the CDR3 is TGTGCCAGTAGTCGCCGGGGTAGCGGTAATTACAATGAGCAGTTCTTC.

The chain carries TRBV18 and TRBJ1-5; the match to TRBD1 covers 9 bases. CDR3 length: 15 residues. The germline V gene has CDR1 KGHSH and CDR2 LQKENI. The V gene end was trimmed by 3 bases and the J gene end by 7 bases; junction bases not matched to a gene: 7. The CDR3 DNA reads as TGTGCCAGCTCACCCGGACAGGGGCAAAACCAGCCCCAGCATTTT. Translated: CASSPGQGQNQPQHF.

This clone was detected once. This chain uses TRBV11-2 with TRBJ1-1; D ambiguous. The CDR3 totals 12 residues. V lost 11 bases and J 1 base, leaving 11 bases between the germline ends. Germline V gene lookup returns CDR1 SGHAT and CDR2 FQNNGV. The CDR3 sequence: CASKRPNTEAFF. The CDR3 DNA follows: TGTGCCTCGAAAAGGCCGAACACTGAAGCTTTCTTT.

V is TRBV30 and J is TRBJ2-1, with 10 positions matching TRBD2. The germline CDR1 and CDR2 sequences are GTSNPN and SVGIG (reference sequence). V lost 8 bases, J lost 8 bases, and 18 bases stayed unmatched. The CDR3 contains 16 residues. The CDR3 is CARPRSKREGFDEQFF. The CDR3 DNA follows: TGTGCCCGCCCCAGGAGCAAGCGGGAGGGGTTTGATGAGCAGTTCTTC.

This clone was picked up a small number of times. This chain connects TRBV27 to TRBJ1-2, with TRBD1 matching 10 bases. This CDR3 is built from 15 residues. Germline values: CDR1 MNHEY, CDR2 SMNVEV (reference sequence). V lost 9 bases and J lost 2; bases outside the gene matches: 9. Written as DNA, the CDR3 is TGTGCCAGGCGACAGGGGGCGAAAAGAAACTATGGCTACACCTTC. Translated, it gives CARRQGAKRNYGYTF.

The chain employs TRBV4-3 and TRBJ2-1; 9 bases are a match to TRBD2. V shed 1 base, J shed 2 bases, and the junction held 6 bases outside the gene matches. This CDR3 is 17 amino acids long. CDR1 is LGHNA and CDR2 is YSLEER in the germline V gene. The CDR3 nucleotides are TGCGCCAGCAGCCAAGGGACTAGCGCACGGACCTACAATGAGCAGTTCTTC. This translates into CASSQGTSARTYNEQFF.

To note about this clone: The junction differs from germline at one of its ends, possibly a read error. This chain's CDR3 is CASRLGGTASNTEAFF. DNA of the CDR3: TGTGCCAGCAGGTTAGGGGGAACAGCCTCAAACACTGAAGCTTTCTTT. The chain is built from TRBV11-2 and TRBJ1-1; tentative D call: TRBD1 (6 bases). The CDR3 has 16 amino acids. Germline loops: CDR1 SGHAT, CDR2 FQNNGV.

The chain has TRBV14 and TRBJ2-7; 9 nucleotides agree with TRBD1. Germline V gene lookup returns CDR1 SGHDN and CDR2 FVKESK. Trimming took 0 bases from V and 0 from J; bases not matched to a gene: 3. There are 16 residues in the CDR3. The CDR3 loop is CASSQDWTGASYEQYF. The CDR3 DNA sequence: TGTGCCAGCAGCCAAGATTGGACAGGGGCCTCCTACGAGCAGTACTTC. The full variable domain, its missing parts supplied by reference TRBV14 and TRBJ2-7, is EAGVTQFPSHSVIEKGQTVTLRCDPISGHDNLYWYRRVMGKEIKFLLHFVKESKQDESGMPNNRFLAERTGGTYSTLKVQPAELEDSGVYFCASSQDWTGASYEQYFGPGTRLTVT.